One sample yielded the 26 T cell receptor beta chains listed below, sequenced in a study of T cell repertoires in cytomegalovirus infection. Their antigen targets remain unknown. Via MiXCR, TCRdb re-called the reads, giving one row per CDR3 protein. The sample comprises some 900,000 distinct CDR3 sequences, about 30% of which are singletons, and around an eighth rests with the top ten. Specimen: cultured CD8+ T cells from PBMCs, collected from culture after CMV antigen stimulation. All receptors come from a human donor in good health (CMV status not recorded). Some clones in this sample may be carry-over from other donors' samples.

The chain has TRBV7-9 and TRBJ2-7; TRBD1 or TRBD2 may be the D gene (5 bases each). V was cut by 7 bases and J by 4 bases, with 11 bases left in between. There are 12 residues in the CDR3. Germline V CDR1 and CDR2: SEHNR, FQNEAQ (reference sequence). The CDR3 coding sequence is TGTGCCAGCATGGGGGAAGAATACGAGCAGTACTTC. The encoded protein is CASMGEEYEQYF.

About this clonotype itself: A read error may explain this, as a much larger clone is one base away. The chain combines TRBV7-9 with TRBJ1-4; D not certain. The V end was cut by 7 bases, the J end by 7 bases, with 7 bases between. CDR1 is SEHNR and CDR2 is FQNEAQ in the germline V gene (reference sequence). The CDR3 consists of 11 residues. The CDR3 sequence: CASNQSEKLFF. The CDR3 region has the DNA TGTGCCAGCAACCAGAGTGAAAAACTGTTTTTT. The full variable domain, rest sourced from reference TRBV7-9 and TRBJ1-4, is DTGVSQNPRHKITKRGQNVTFRCDPISEHNRLYWYRQTLGQGPEFLTYFQNEAQLEKSRLLSDRFSAERPKGSFSTLEIQRTEQGDSAMYLCASNQSEKLFFGSGTQLSVL.

This chain uses TRBV6-2 or TRBV6-3 with TRBJ1-3; no clear D gene. The germline CDR1 and CDR2 sequences are MNHEY and SVGEGT. The V end lost 8 bases, the J end lost 0 bases, and 11 bases lay between the germline ends. The CDR3 spans 14 residues. The CDR3 DNA reads as TGTGCCAGCGGAATCGGCGTCTCTGGAAACACCATATATTTT. Translated, it gives CASGIGVSGNTIYF.

The gene calls are TRBV5-5 and TRBJ2-7; TRBD1 is a possible D gene (6 bases). This CDR3 has 15 residues. Per germline, CDR1 SGHKS and CDR2 YYEKEE (reference sequence). Trimming left V 0 bases short and J 0 bases short, with 10 bases between. The DNA for the CDR3 is TGTGCCAGCAGCTTGGGGACAGACTTCTCCTACGAGCAGTACTTC. It is translated as CASSLGTDFSYEQYF.

In its sample, this clonotype was seen a few times. V is TRBV4-1 and J is TRBJ2-1; possibly TRBD1 or TRBD2 for D (5 bases each). The CDR3 spans 14 residues. Germline values: CDR1 MGHRA, CDR2 YSYEKL. V lost 4 bases, J lost 7 bases, and 14 bases lay in between. The CDR3 DNA sequence: TGCGCCAGCAGCCTCCAACCGGGGCGGAATGAGCAGTTCTTC. Its protein is CASSLQPGRNEQFF.

This chain links TRBV12-3 or TRBV12-4 with TRBJ1-1; unclear D gene. Trimming took off 5 bases at V and 10 bases at J, with 17 bases between the two ends. This CDR3 has 13 residues. The CDR3 here is CASSPPPFLRAFF. Written as DNA, the CDR3 is TGTGCCAGCAGTCCACCCCCATTCTTGCGAGCTTTCTTT.

Concerning this clonotype: A much larger clonotype is one base distant, so this may be a read error. The CDR3 DNA is TGTGCCAGCAGCTCCCACGATTGGACAGGGATGAACACTGACGCTTTCTTT. This gives the protein CASSSHDWTGMNTDAFF. The chain employs TRBV7-4 and TRBJ1-1, with 8 positions matching TRBD1. The CDR3 sequence is 17 residues long. CDR1 is SGHVT, CDR2 SQSDAQ, per germline.

The CDR3 DNA sequence: TGTGCCAGCAGCTTCGGACAGCCCATAAACTATGGCTACACCTTC. Translation gives CASSFGQPINYGYTF. The chain is built from TRBV7-9 and TRBJ1-2, with D possibly TRBD1 on 6 matching bases. The CDR3 extends over 15 amino acids. Germline CDR1 and CDR2: SEHNR and FQNEAQ (reference sequence). Trimming left V 3 bases short and J 2 bases short, with 13 bases between.

The chain combines TRBV5-1 with TRBJ2-3, with TRBD2 identical over 8 bases. CDR3 length: 17 residues. CDR1 and CDR2 from the germline V gene are SGHRS and YFSETQ. The junction had 10 bases not matched to a gene; V was cut back by 2 bases and J by 2 bases. The CDR3 DNA follows: TGCGCCAGCAGCTTCCGCGGGGGGCGAGAGAACACAGATACGCAGTATTTT. This sequence encodes CASSFRGGRENTDTQYF.

Many counts were recorded for this clonotype. The chain combines TRBV29-1 with TRBJ1-2; tentatively, D is TRBD1 (5 bases). Germline V gives CDR1 SQVTM, CDR2 ANQGSEA. Trimming shortened V by 5 bases and J by 7 bases, and 17 bases separated the two germline ends. The CDR3 loop spans 13 amino acids. The CDR3 protein is CSVMTGGGSGYTF. The CDR3 region has the DNA TGCAGCGTTATGACCGGGGGAGGCTCTGGCTACACCTTC.

The table lists this clonotype with a count of one. CDR3: CASSPRGSLEQFF. The CDR3 DNA reads TGTGCCAGTAGTCCTCGGGGCAGTCTCGAACAGTTCTTC. The V call is TRBV19, the J call TRBJ2-1, with D perhaps being TRBD1 or TRBD2 (5 bases each). Germline V lookup: CDR1 LNHDA, CDR2 SQIVND (reference sequence). There are 13 residues in the CDR3. With 5 bases removed from V and 13 bases from J, the gap between germline ends came to 18 bases.

This clonotype was detected only a few times. This sequence joins TRBV5-6 and TRBJ2-1, with 8 bases aligning to TRBD2. Per the germline V gene, CDR1 is SGHDT and CDR2 is YYEEEE. The CDR3 runs to 16 residues. V gave up 0 bases and J gave up 3 bases; unmatched junction bases: 5. In DNA, the CDR3 is TGTGCCAGCAGCTTGGTTGGGGCGGGGGGCTACAATGAGCAGTTCTTC. Amino acids: CASSLVGAGGYNEQFF.

The gene calls are TRBV28 and TRBJ1-1, with D unclear. V dropped 5 bases and J dropped 12 bases, with 13 bases sitting between them. CDR3 length equals 11 residues. The germline V gene encodes CDR1 MDHEN and CDR2 SYDVKM. The DNA for the CDR3 is TGTGCCAGCAGTGTGTTCCCAGAATCTTTCTTT. Its translation is CASSVFPESFF.

The chain is built from TRBV19 and TRBJ1-2; D remains ambiguous. Germline assignment: CDR1 LNHDA and CDR2 SQIVND (reference sequence). The CDR3 is 17 residues long. The V gene lost 1 base and the J gene lost 3 bases, with 18 bases spanning the gap. CDR3 loop: CASSIVPAPAGDYGYTF. As DNA, the CDR3 is TGTGCCAGTAGTATAGTTCCGGCCCCGGCCGGAGACTATGGCTACACCTTC.

This clonotype was recorded a few times. The rearrangement joins TRBV25-1 to TRBJ2-3; possible D gene TRBD2, 5 bases. The V and J ends lost 11 bases and 2 bases respectively, with 17 bases between them. This CDR3 comprises 14 residues. Germline-derived CDR1 and CDR2 are MGHDK and SYGVNS. The CDR3 region is CAAGEFGVTDTQYF. The CDR3 DNA follows: TGTGCCGCCGGGGAGTTCGGGGTCACAGATACGCAGTATTTT.

V and J are TRBV11-3 and TRBJ2-1; 9 nucleotides agree with TRBD2. Looked up from germline, CDR1 is SGHNT and CDR2 is YENEEA. The CDR3 consists of 15 residues. With 1 base clipped from V and 9 bases from J, the junction kept 7 bases outside the gene matches. The DNA for the CDR3 is TGTGCCAGCAGCTTAGTGGGCGGGGGGGCCGTTGAGCAGTTCTTC. Amino acid sequence: CASSLVGGGAVEQFF.

V usage is TRBV7-8 and J usage is TRBJ2-1, with 9 bases that match TRBD2. In germline, CDR1 is SGHVS, CDR2 FQNEAQ. The CDR3 is 15 amino acids. J gave up 7 bases and V 3 bases, and 7 bases lay outside the gene matches. CDR3 DNA: TGTGCCAGCAGCTTGGCTAGCGGGGAACCTAATGAGCAGTTCTTC. This gives the protein CASSLASGEPNEQFF.

This clonotype was seen a handful of times. The chain couples TRBV7-9 to TRBJ2-1; a weak D match, TRBD1 (6 bases). From germline, CDR1 is SEHNR and CDR2 FQNEAQ (reference sequence). The CDR3 runs to 15 residues. V dropped 6 bases and J dropped 4 bases, with 16 bases sitting between them. CDR3 nucleotide sequence: TGTGCCAGCAGAACAGGGATAGCTTTATACAATGAGCAGTTCTTC. Amino acid sequence: CASRTGIALYNEQFF.

V gene TRBV2 combines with J gene TRBJ2-2; 7 bases fit TRBD1. The J segment lost 6 bases and the V segment lost 8 bases, leaving 9 bases of the junction unmatched. CDR3 length: 14 residues. Germline CDR1 is SNHLY and CDR2 is FYNNEI. The CDR3 reads CASPRDRFPGELFF. Here the CDR3 DNA reads TGTGCCAGCCCCCGGGACAGATTTCCCGGGGAGCTGTTTTTT.

This clonotype was observed a handful of times. The chain's CDR3 is CASSQPKSSYNEQFF. Written as DNA, the CDR3 is TGCGCCAGCAGCCAGCCTAAGTCCTCCTACAATGAGCAGTTCTTC. The chain is built from TRBV4-1 and TRBJ2-1; no firm D call. V gave up 3 bases and J gave up 0 bases, with 9 bases separating them. The CDR3 covers 15 residues. Germline CDR1 and CDR2: MGHRA and YSYEKL.

The chain links TRBV24-1 to TRBJ1-1; D possibly corresponds to TRBD1 (6 bases). The CDR3 sequence is 13 residues long. The germline V gene has CDR1 KGHDR and CDR2 SFDVKD. Deletions cut 4 bases from V and 5 bases from J, with 10 bases between. The CDR3 bases are TGTGCCACCAGTGAGGACAGATGGACTGAAGCTTTCTTT. Its translation is CATSEDRWTEAFF.

The table lists this clonotype with a few counts. The chain employs TRBV11-2 and TRBJ2-1, with 7 bases that match TRBD2. Germline CDR1 is SGHAT and CDR2 is FQNNGV. The V segment lost 1 base and the J segment 7 bases; nucleotides outside the gene matches: 10. The length of the CDR3 is 16 residues. The CDR3 coding sequence is TGTGCCAGCAGCTTAGTCTTTCGGGGGGAGCTGAATGAGCAGTTCTTC. Protein sequence: CASSLVFRGELNEQFF.

This clonotype came up a few times. The gene calls are TRBV20-1 and TRBJ2-1; 10 bases are a match to TRBD2. This CDR3 region has 16 residues. Germline values: CDR1 DFQATT, CDR2 SNEGSKA (reference sequence). Germline trimming cut 6 bases from V and 4 bases from J; bases unmatched to any gene: 12. In nucleotides, the CDR3 is TGCAGTGCCCCGCTAGCGGGGGCGCCCCTATACAATGAGCAGTTCTTC. This sequence encodes CSAPLAGAPLYNEQFF.

The chain employs TRBV19 and TRBJ2-1; D possibly corresponds to TRBD1 (6 bases). Germline CDR1 is LNHDA and CDR2 is SQIVND (reference sequence). V lost 3 bases and J lost 4, with 16 bases in between. This CDR3 region has 16 residues. As DNA, the CDR3 is TGTGCCAGTAGTATTAAGGTCAGACAGGCTTACAATGAGCAGTTCTTC. Protein sequence: CASSIKVRQAYNEQFF.

The rearrangement uses TRBV2 and TRBJ2-5; 7 positions match TRBD1. V was clipped by 6 bases and J by 4 bases; unmatched bases: 8. The CDR3 contains 14 residues. Germline-derived CDR1 and CDR2 are SNHLY and FYNNEI. CDR3 region: CASRMTGSSETQYF. CDR3 nucleotide sequence: TGTGCCAGCAGAATGACAGGGAGCTCAGAGACCCAGTACTTC.

As concerns this clonotype: A much larger clone lies a single base off, so this may be a read error. The gene calls are TRBV7-6 and TRBJ2-2; TRBD1 matches at 7 bases. There are 15 residues in the CDR3. The V and J ends lost 2 bases and 3 bases, in that order; junction bases with no gene match: 3. The germline CDR1 and CDR2 sequences are SGHVS and FNYEAQ. CDR3 in amino acids: CASSLTGEHTGELFF. The CDR3 coding sequence is TGTGCCAGCAGCTTAACAGGGGAGCACACCGGGGAGCTGTTTTTT.